This T cell receptor beta chain is from a study of T cells in Graves' hyperthyroidism and ophthalmopathy. Across the whole study: Peripheral blood sampling occurred at initial diagnosis, before any treatment. Notes on the study in general: It was a median 6.5 months before onset that the model predicted ophthalmopathy.

Trimming stripped 0 bases from V and 3 bases from J, with 9 bases between. The CDR3 is 14 amino acids. Germline lookup yields CDR1 DFQATT and CDR2 SNEGSKA (reference sequence). The investigators amplified TCR beta CDR3 regions from RNA transcripts. TCR CDR3 regions were first amplified by RT-PCR with HTBI primers. MiXCR was run by TCRdb on the multiplex PCR reads, yielding one entry per CDR3 protein. The table shows some 740,000 distinct CDR3 sequences, with roughly 15% occurring only once. About this clonotype: As yet, its antigen is unknown.

The specimen was blood. The chain uses TRBV20-1 and TRBJ2-1; no clear D. The sequence derives from a woman between 18 and 29 years old with Graves' hyperthyroidism. The CDR3 region is CSAREGSYYNEQFF. CDR3 sequence (DNA): TGCAGTGCTAGAGAAGGCAGTTACTACAATGAGCAGTTCTTC.